A selection of T cell receptor beta chains follows, all from one sample in a study of CD8+CD57+ T cells in acquired aplastic anemia. TCRdb ran MiXCR on the reads and lists one entry per CDR3 protein. The sample lists some 200,000 distinct CDR3 sequences, 40% to 60% occurring once. Sequencing used sorted CD4+, CD8+, or CD8+CD57+ T cells (not recorded which) from PBMCs. The origin of the receptors is a human donor with aplastic anemia. CDR3s leave out the opening cysteine and the closing phenylalanine or tryptophan.

v_call: TRBV27
j_call: TRBJ1-1
cdr3_aa: ASTSGGRPMNTEAF

v_call: TRBV20-1
j_call: TRBJ2-4
cdr3_aa: SASRTSGSAMAKNIQY

v_call: TRBV10-3
j_call: TRBJ1-4
cdr3_aa: AIRNSSYNEKLF

v_call: TRBV20-1
j_call: TRBJ1-6
cdr3_aa: SARSGTGQNSPLH

v_call: TRBV7-9
j_call: TRBJ2-3
cdr3_aa: ASSEHRDASHEQY

v_call: TRBV19
j_call: TRBJ1-5
cdr3_aa: ASSITLAGKQETQH

v_call: TRBV10-3
j_call: TRBJ1-1
cdr3_aa: ASSPGQVTNTEAF

v_call: TRBV7-8
j_call: TRBJ2-7
cdr3_aa: ASSSRDVTYEQY

v_call: TRBV5-1
j_call: TRBJ2-3
cdr3_aa: ASSPGTHRTDTQY

v_call: TRBV7-8
j_call: TRBJ1-2
cdr3_aa: ASSLAKALYGYT

v_call: TRBV5-1
j_call: TRBJ2-3
cdr3_aa: ATSPGVASNEQY

v_call: TRBV11-2
j_call: TRBJ2-3
cdr3_aa: ASSTTSTDTQY

v_call: TRBV19
j_call: TRBJ1-4
cdr3_aa: ASSMPHQATNEKLF

v_call: TRBV7-2
j_call: TRBJ2-7
cdr3_aa: ASSFIGQGYEQY

v_call: TRBV24-1
j_call: TRBJ2-5
cdr3_aa: ATQGVTETQY

v_call: TRBV5-1
j_call: TRBJ2-2
cdr3_aa: ASSPSTLSGELF

v_call: TRBV20-1
j_call: TRBJ2-1
cdr3_aa: SARDRSGGPGNEQF

v_call: TRBV14
j_call: TRBJ1-6
cdr3_aa: ASSRQGSSYNSPLH

v_call: TRBV10-3
j_call: TRBJ2-7
cdr3_aa: ASTDRVVTYEQY

v_call: TRBV5-1
j_call: TRBJ2-7
cdr3_aa: ASSGSPGPYEQY

v_call: TRBV12-5
j_call: TRBJ2-1
cdr3_aa: ASVVLGGETYNEQF

v_call: TRBV6-4
j_call: TRBJ2-1
cdr3_aa: ASSQLAGVYNEQF

v_call: TRBV18
j_call: TRBJ1-1
cdr3_aa: ASSPPAADTNTEAF

v_call: TRBV13
j_call: TRBJ1-2
cdr3_aa: ASSLGQGTSGYT

v_call: TRBV20-1
j_call: TRBJ2-7
cdr3_aa: SARVEYEQY

v_call: TRBV7-3
j_call: TRBJ1-2
cdr3_aa: ASSPKTGGGYT

v_call: TRBV10-3
j_call: TRBJ2-5
cdr3_aa: AISGRGGRETQY

v_call: TRBV7-3
j_call: TRBJ2-1
cdr3_aa: ASSWAGNEQF

v_call: TRBV4-2
j_call: TRBJ2-7
cdr3_aa: ASRDVSPRDRVWGSYEQY

v_call: TRBV7-3
j_call: TRBJ1-5
cdr3_aa: ASSSGFDQPQH

v_call: TRBV27
j_call: TRBJ2-3
cdr3_aa: ASSFWEGRDTQY

v_call: TRBV15
j_call: TRBJ2-3
cdr3_aa: ATSREGSTDTQY

v_call: TRBV29-1
j_call: TRBJ1-1
cdr3_aa: SVEASPNTEAF

v_call: TRBV10-3
j_call: TRBJ1-3
cdr3_aa: AISDWGTGNTIY

v_call: TRBV19
j_call: TRBJ2-1
cdr3_aa: ASSIRDALEQF

v_call: TRBV9
j_call: TRBJ2-1
cdr3_aa: ASSRSRDRGNEQF

v_call: TRBV5-1
j_call: TRBJ2-7
cdr3_aa: ASSLAVGEQY

v_call: TRBV19
j_call: TRBJ1-4
cdr3_aa: ASSLNNEKLF

v_call: TRBV2
j_call: TRBJ2-7
cdr3_aa: ASSGSFTGTLYEQY

v_call: TRBV15
j_call: TRBJ2-2
cdr3_aa: ATSRDLPGQGNTGELF

v_call: TRBV20-1
j_call: TRBJ1-6
cdr3_aa: SARDPFGNSPLH

v_call: TRBV15
j_call: TRBJ2-7
cdr3_aa: ATSSRPQSSYEQY

v_call: TRBV29-1
j_call: TRBJ2-5
cdr3_aa: SVGDRGQTQY

v_call: TRBV19
j_call: TRBJ2-2
cdr3_aa: ASSIRAGELF

v_call: TRBV20-1
j_call: TRBJ2-1
cdr3_aa: SARATSGVI

v_call: TRBV20-1
j_call: TRBJ1-2
cdr3_aa: SARGRGAGYT

v_call: TRBV5-1
j_call: TRBJ1-1
cdr3_aa: ASSLRTGGRDTEAF

v_call: TRBV2
j_call: TRBJ2-7
cdr3_aa: ASSVQVSYEQY

v_call: TRBV19
j_call: TRBJ2-2
cdr3_aa: ASSIPETGNTGELF

v_call: TRBV7-8
j_call: TRBJ2-7
cdr3_aa: ASSLGGRGYEQY

v_call: TRBV19
j_call: TRBJ2-4
cdr3_aa: ASSLRTENIQY